This T cell receptor (beta chain) stems from a study of cytomegalovirus exposure and HLA in healthy donors. It was with 60 Vbeta and 13 Jbeta primers that the PCR ran. TCRdb's table, derived via immunoSEQ multiplex PCR, lists solely in-frame clones and lacks some. The table records around 55,000 clones, approximately 71% of them present only once. V was cut by 4 bases and J by 7 bases, with 11 bases left in between. CDR1 and CDR2 from the germline V gene are SGHTA and FQGTGA. This CDR3 has 13 amino acids. Sequenced: PBMCs. The clonotype comes from a man aged 35-49 years in good health and CMV-seropositive. The chain is built from TRBV7-3 and TRBJ1-5; D gene ambiguous. The CDR3: CASSSQPGQPQHF. DNA for the CDR3: TGTGCCAGCAGCTCACAGCCGGGACAGCCCCAGCATTTT.